The 3 T cell receptor beta chains in this list originate from one sample, sequenced in a study of blood T cell repertoires in COVID-19. Method: immunoSEQ multiplex PCR; TCRdb's copy keeps in-frame clones and lacks some. The data show 250,000 to 300,000 clones, approximately 91% seen once. The sample taken for sequencing was peripheral blood. These receptors all stem from a young woman with COVID-19, enrolled during active disease.

This clone was detected a few times. The chain employs TRBV5-8 and TRBJ1-4; D unclear. Germline CDR1 reads SGHTS; CDR2 reads YDEGEE. The CDR3 extends over 14 amino acids. V lost 0 bases and J 7 bases, leaving 10 bases between the germline ends. This CDR3 is CASSLALVSEKLFF. The CDR3 DNA follows: TGTGCCAGCAGCTTGGCTTTAGTGTCTGAAAAACTGTTTTTT.

The chain couples TRBV9 to TRBJ1-1; no clear D gene. The CDR3 extends over 15 amino acids. Looked up from germline, CDR1 is SGDLS and CDR2 is YYNGEE. V was shortened by 3 bases and J by 2 bases, with 14 bases between the two germline ends. The CDR3 spells CASSAGAAANTEAFF. CDR3 bases: TGTGCCAGCAGCGCGGGAGCCGCAGCAAACACTGAAGCTTTCTTT.

The chain carries TRBV11-2 and TRBJ2-7, with D tentatively TRBD2 (5 bases). CDR1 and CDR2 (germline): SGHAT, FQNNGV. CDR3 length equals 15 residues. V dropped 5 bases and J dropped 2 bases, with 16 bases sitting between them. The CDR3 DNA follows: TGTGCCAGCAGCGAAGGGCGAGCGGTTACCTACGAGCAGTACTTC. It encodes CASSEGRAVTYEQYF.